This T cell receptor (beta chain) is from a study of pediatric ulcerative colitis. General study findings and limits: This repertoire reflects total lymphocytes rather than subpopulations like regulatory T cells. Compared with controls, ulcerative colitis showed greater blood-rectum clone sharing.

One to two pinch biopsies were taken from the rectum during colonoscopy. This clone has only a few counts. Its antigen is unknown. Up to 500,000 reads were sequenced per sample. The method was immunoSEQ multiplex PCR; TCRdb's version includes in-frame clones alone and lacks a portion of them. The data contain 30,000 or so clones, about 81% of them singletons. CDR3 length: 15 amino acids. Germline CDR1 MNHNS, CDR2 SASEGT. V dropped 7 bases and J dropped 8 bases, with 23 bases sitting between them. The chain uses TRBV6-1 and TRBJ1-2, with no clear D. What was sequenced was gut tissue. This TCR came from a boy aged 5-17 years with mild ulcerative colitis. CDR3 residues: CASIRAALAPGGYTF. In DNA form, the CDR3 reads TGTGCCAGCATCCGGGCAGCCCTGGCACCGGGCGGCTACACCTTC.